The text below deals with one TCR beta chain. This CDR3 is also generated by other DNA sequences in the sample. The data originate from a study of cytomegalovirus exposure and HLA in healthy donors. PCR employed 60 Vbeta and 13 Jbeta primers. Profiled with immunoSEQ multiplex PCR; TCRdb holds only in-frame clones, not every one. The ten most abundant clones cover more than 0.8% of a sample with approximately 120,000 clones. The germline V gene encodes CDR1 SGHRS and CDR2 YFSETQ. The length of the CDR3 is 14 residues. The ends lost 0 bases at V and 1 base at J; junction bases unmatched: 1. J is TRBJ2-7 and V is TRBV5-1; 7 bases match TRBD1. The receptor was isolated from a man younger than 30 in good health and CMV-seronegative. Sequencing was performed on PBMCs. The CDR3 region has the DNA TGCGCCAGCAGCTTGGAGGGACAGTCCTACGAGCAGTACTTC. Translating it yields CASSLEGQSYEQYF.